The 19 T cell receptor beta chains below come from one sample, sequenced in a study of radiation and T cells in renal cell carcinoma. Time point given: baseline pretreatment blood. Treatment defined: 15 Gy SBRT to primary tumor, nephrectomy 4 weeks later. Method: immunoSEQ multiplex PCR; TCRdb's copy keeps in-frame clones and lacks some. The data hold 100,000 to 150,000 clones, with roughly 80% observed a single time. The sequencing used blood, collected from a patient whose treatment included radiotherapy and nephrectomy. These receptors were collected from a woman between 55 and 75 years old with renal cell carcinoma.

The chain employs TRBV5-4 and TRBJ1-6; D not resolved. Trimming cost V 5 bases and J 10 bases, with 19 bases left between them. Germline assignment: CDR1 SGHNT and CDR2 YYREEE (reference sequence). This CDR3 is 15 amino acids long. The CDR3 DNA sequence: TGTGCCAGCAGGCAAGACGAGGGCGCGAGCTCACCCCTCCACTTT. Translated, it gives CASRQDEGASSPLHF. Full variable domain (rest looked up from reference TRBV5-4 and TRBJ1-6): ETGVTQSPTHLIKTRGQQVTLRCSSQSGHNTVSWYQQALGQGPQFIFQYYREEENGRGNFPPRFSGLQFPNYSSELNVNALELDDSALYLCASRQDEGASSPLHFGNGTRLTVT.

This clone came up a few times. This chain uses TRBV5-1 with TRBJ1-5; TRBD1 matches 7 bases. Looked up from germline, CDR1 is SGHRS and CDR2 is YFSETQ. This CDR3 spans 14 amino acids. V lost 4 bases, J lost 3 bases, and 4 bases stayed unmatched. CDR3 coding DNA: TGCGCCAGCAGCCTGACAGGGCCCAATCAGCCCCAGCATTTT. Protein sequence: CASSLTGPNQPQHF.

V and J are TRBV18 and TRBJ1-3, with a possible D match to TRBD1 (5 bases). V was cut by 2 bases and J by 0 bases, with 11 bases left in between. The CDR3 runs 16 residues. Looked up from germline, CDR1 is KGHSH and CDR2 is LQKENI. The chain's CDR3 is CASSPGGSGSGNTIYF. In DNA form, the CDR3 reads TGTGCCAGCTCACCAGGGGGTTCTGGCTCTGGAAACACCATATATTTT. The full variable domain, rest sourced from reference TRBV18 and TRBJ1-3, is NAGVMQNPRHLVRRRGQEARLRCSPMKGHSHVYWYRQLPEEGLKFMVYLQKENIIDESGMPKERFSAEFPKEGPSILRIQQVVRGDSAAYFCASSPGGSGSGNTIYFGEGSWLTVV.

The J gene is TRBJ2-1, the V gene TRBV28, with unresolved D. Germline V gene sequence: CDR1 MDHEN, CDR2 SYDVKM. This CDR3 has 14 amino acids. V lost 7 bases, J lost 4 bases, and 14 bases lay in between. The CDR3 protein is CASNQPADYNEQFF. CDR3 DNA sequence: TGTGCCAGCAACCAACCCGCAGATTACAATGAGCAGTTCTTC.

The chain links TRBV5-1 to TRBJ1-1; TRBD1 matches 7 bases. Germline CDR1 and CDR2: SGHRS and YFSETQ. CDR3 size: 15 residues. V shed 4 bases, J shed 5 bases, and the junction held 11 bases outside the gene matches. CDR3 DNA sequence: TGCGCCAGCAGCGTTTCGGACAGGAGAGGGACTGAAGCTTTCTTT. Translating gives CASSVSDRRGTEAFF.

This chain uses TRBV19 with TRBJ2-3, with 14 bases fitting TRBD2. Germline V gene data show CDR1 as LNHDA and CDR2 as SQIVND (reference sequence). Trimming removed 5 bases from V and 7 bases from J; junction bases left unmatched: 5. This CDR3 region has 15 residues. The CDR3 region is CASSPWTSGGNTQYF. CDR3 nucleotide sequence: TGTGCCAGTAGTCCATGGACTAGCGGGGGGAATACGCAGTATTTT.

CDR3 amino acids: CASSQEGSREQYF. For the CDR3, the DNA is TGCGCCAGCAGCCAAGAGGGGTCGCGGGAGCAGTACTTC. The V and J genes are TRBV4-1 and TRBJ2-7, with D unresolved. The germline V and J ends were trimmed by 0 bases and 7 bases, with 10 bases remaining between them. Germline assignment: CDR1 MGHRA and CDR2 YSYEKL. The CDR3 has 13 amino acids.

This clone was seen a handful of times. The chain has TRBV12-2 and TRBJ1-5. TRBV12-2 is listed as a pseudogene. This CDR3 contains 15 residues. As DNA, the CDR3 is TGTGCAAGTCGCTTATCGTCGGGTACTCGTCAGCCCCAGCATTTT. Translated: CASRLSSGTRQPQHF.

This clone was picked up a small number of times. The rearrangement links TRBV29-1 to TRBJ1-2; maybe TRBD1 (6 bases). The CDR3 runs 12 residues. Trimming took off 4 bases at V and 5 bases at J, with 11 bases between the two ends. CDR1 SQVTM and CDR2 ANQGSEA come from the germline V gene. CDR3 bases: TGCAGCGTTGTGGGGGGGCCGTATGGCTACACCTTC. This translates into CSVVGGPYGYTF. Filled out from reference TRBV29-1 and TRBJ1-2, the complete variable domain reads SAVISQKPSRDICQRGTSLTIQCQVDSQVTMMFWYRQQPGQSLTLIATANQGSEATYESGFVIDKFPISRPNLTFSTLTVSNMSPEDSSIYLCSVVGGPYGYTFGSGTRLTVV.

The chain recombines TRBV6-1 with TRBJ2-5; the D is unclear. The tail of the sequence fits TRBJ2-7 better, so the J call may be wrong. CDR1 MNHNS and CDR2 SASEGT come from the germline V gene. The length of the CDR3 is 12 residues. The DNA for the CDR3 is TGTGCCAGCAGTGAAGCGCAATACGAGCAGTACTTC. Translated, it gives CASSEAQYEQYF.

V usage is TRBV7-2 and J usage is TRBJ2-1, with 11 nucleotides matching TRBD2. V was clipped by 1 base and J by 4 bases; unmatched bases: 0. CDR3 length equals 15 residues. In germline, CDR1 is SGHTA, CDR2 FQGNSA. CDR3 region: CASSLGTSGYNEQFF. The CDR3 DNA sequence: TGTGCCAGCAGCTTAGGGACTAGCGGGTACAATGAGCAGTTCTTC.

This chain connects TRBV5-1 to TRBJ2-2; D remains ambiguous. Germline CDR1 SGHRS, CDR2 YFSETQ. Trimming left V 3 bases short and J 0 bases short, with 6 bases between. The CDR3 spans 14 residues. The CDR3 sequence is CASSSLSNTGELFF. The CDR3 DNA reads as TGCGCCAGCAGCTCCCTTTCGAACACCGGGGAGCTGTTTTTT.

This clone was seen a few times. One end of the junction is discordant with germline, which a read error may explain. The gene calls are TRBV5-1 and TRBJ1-1; 12 bases line up with TRBD1. The CDR3 is 14 amino acids. The V gene's germline CDR1 is SGHRS and CDR2 YFSETQ. CDR3 protein: CASSRVGQGADAFF. The CDR3 nucleotides read TGCGCCAGCAGCCGTGTGGGACAGGGGGCTGACGCTTTCTTT.

The sample holds many counts of this clone. CDR3 coding DNA: TGTGCCTGGAAGCGCCTCAGGGGGCAGGAAAAACTGTTTTTT. It translates to CAWKRLRGQEKLFF. This sequence joins TRBV30 and TRBJ1-4; 8 bases are a match to TRBD1. Germline-derived CDR1 and CDR2 are GTSNPN and SVGIG (reference sequence). This CDR3 is 14 amino acids long. The ends lost 4 bases at V and 8 bases at J; junction bases unmatched: 9.

This chain joins TRBV5-6 and TRBJ2-1; tentatively, D is TRBD1 (5 bases). Germline values: CDR1 SGHDT, CDR2 YYEEEE. The CDR3 length is 15 residues. The ends were cut back, 2 bases at V and 2 bases at J, with 11 bases in the middle. The CDR3 sequence: CASSFRQFPYNEQFF. The CDR3 nucleotides are TGTGCCAGCAGCTTCAGACAGTTCCCCTACAATGAGCAGTTCTTC.

The chain joins TRBV7-3 to TRBJ2-7, with a weak D call TRBD1 (5 bases). Germline CDR1 is SGHTA and CDR2 is FQGTGA. V was clipped by 1 base and J by 7 bases, with 17 bases between them. This CDR3 is built from 15 residues. This chain's CDR3 is CASSLIPLGREEQYF. The DNA of the CDR3 is TGTGCCAGCAGCTTAATTCCTCTGGGCAGGGAAGAGCAGTACTTC.

With regard to this clone: Compared with germline, one end of the junction differs, possibly owing to a read error. The chain links TRBV7-7 to TRBJ1-3; D is possibly TRBD1 (5 bases). Germline assignment: CDR1 SSHAT and CDR2 FNYEAQ (reference sequence). The length of the CDR3 is 16 residues. The CDR3 reads CASSLAGPHSGNTIYF. The CDR3, as DNA: TGTGCTAGCAGCTTAGCGGGACCGCACTCTGGAAACACCATATATTTT.

The chain is built from TRBV10-3 and TRBJ1-3; 7 bases are a match to TRBD1. The V gene end was trimmed by 6 bases and the J gene end by 4 bases; junction bases not matched to a gene: 3. This CDR3 comprises 13 residues. The germline gives CDR1 ENHRY, CDR2 SYGVKD. The DNA of the CDR3 is TGTGCCATCAGCGAGGGACAGGGAAACACCATATATTTT. This codes for CAISEGQGNTIYF.

As to this clone: This could be a read error, since a much larger clone is one nucleotide away. The chain recombines TRBV19 with TRBJ1-5, with 8 positions matching TRBD1. The CDR3 runs to 13 residues. The germline V gene encodes CDR1 LNHDA and CDR2 SQIVND (reference sequence). CDR3 nucleotides: TGTGGCAGTAGCCCCGGGACAGGTTCGCCCCAGCATTTT. Translated: CGSSPGTGSPQHF.